The clone carrying this T cell receptor (beta chain) has just a few counts. The entry originates in a study of response to subunit inactivated influenza vaccine. MiXCR, run by TCRdb on the RT-PCR reads, gives a single entry per CDR3 protein. The profile shows under 800,000 distinct CDR3 sequences, about 14% of them singletons. Germline CDR1 is MNHEY and CDR2 is SVGEGT. V was pared by 7 bases and J by 3 bases, with 24 bases between. This CDR3 has 17 residues. The source material was PBMCs from blood, sampled 14 days before vaccination. The chain joins TRBV6-2 or TRBV6-3 to TRBJ1-2; D not certain. The TCR was taken from a man over 45 who received an inactivated influenza vaccine. CDR3 nucleotides: TGTGCCAGCATTCAACCCCCAGGCCAAAATCCGGACTATGGCTACACCTTC. Its translation is CASIQPPGQNPDYGYTF.